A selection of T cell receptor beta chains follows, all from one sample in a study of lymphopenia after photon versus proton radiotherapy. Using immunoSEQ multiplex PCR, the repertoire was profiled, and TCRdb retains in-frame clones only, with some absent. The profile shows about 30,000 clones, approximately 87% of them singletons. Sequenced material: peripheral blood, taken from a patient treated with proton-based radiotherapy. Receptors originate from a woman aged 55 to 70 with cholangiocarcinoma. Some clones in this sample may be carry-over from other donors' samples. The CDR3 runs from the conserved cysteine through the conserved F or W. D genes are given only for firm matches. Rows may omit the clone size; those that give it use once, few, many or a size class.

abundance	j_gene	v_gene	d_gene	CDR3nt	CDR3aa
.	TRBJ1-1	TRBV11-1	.	TGTGCCAGCAGCTCCCTTGCCGGGCCAAGAACTGAAGCTTTCTTT	CASSSLAGPRTEAFF
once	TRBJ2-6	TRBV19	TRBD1	TGTGCCAGTAGTATAACGAGGCAGGGGGTCACCGGGGCCAACGTCCTGACTTTC	CASSITRQGVTGANVLTF
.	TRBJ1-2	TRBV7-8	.	TGTGCCAGCAGCTCAGGCACCGGGGGCGCCTATGGCTACACCTTC	CASSSGTGGAYGYTF
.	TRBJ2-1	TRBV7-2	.	TGTGCCAGCAGATCGGACAGCTACAATGAGCAGTTCTTC	CASRSDSYNEQFF
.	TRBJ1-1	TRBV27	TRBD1	TGTGCCAGCAGCTATTCAGGGGGGAACACTGAAGCTTTCTTT	CASSYSGGNTEAFF
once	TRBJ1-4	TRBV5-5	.	TGTGCCAGCAGCTTGGGGAGGCAGGGGAAGGGTGAAAAACTGTTTTTT	CASSLGRQGKGEKLFF
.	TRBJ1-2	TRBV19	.	TGTGCCAGCCAAATTCCGGGAGCGGGCAACTATGGCTACACCTTC	CASQIPGAGNYGYTF
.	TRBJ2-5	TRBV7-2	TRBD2	TGTGCCAGCAGCTTGGGACTAGCGGGGGGAGAGACCCAGTACTTC	CASSLGLAGGETQYF
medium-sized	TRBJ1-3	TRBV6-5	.	TGTGCCAGCAGTTTATACCCCGGCCGAAACACCATATATTTT	CASSLYPGRNTIYF
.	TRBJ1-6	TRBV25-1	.	TGTGCCAGCAGTGTAGGAAATTCACCCCTCCACTTT	CASSVGNSPLHF
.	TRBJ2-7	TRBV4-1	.	TGCGCCAGCAGCCAAGCGATTGTGGGGGGAGACAGGTACCACGAGCAGTACTTC	CASSQAIVGGDRYHEQYF
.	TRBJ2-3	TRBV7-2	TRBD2	TGTGCCAGCAGCCGAGCGGTATCGGGAGGGGGTTCAGATACGCAGTATTTT	CASSRAVSGGGSDTQYF
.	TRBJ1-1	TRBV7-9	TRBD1	TGTGCCAGCAGTTCCAGGGGGCTCACTGAAGCTTTCTTT	CASSSRGLTEAFF
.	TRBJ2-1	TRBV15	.	TGTGCCACCAGCAGAGACGGGCTACACAATGAGCAGTTCTTC	CATSRDGLHNEQFF
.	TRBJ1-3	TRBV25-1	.	TGTGCCAGCACAGGAATTTGGAACACCATATATTTT	CASTGIWNTIYF
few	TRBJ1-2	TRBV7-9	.	TGTGCCAGCAGCTTAGGACACGGAGGCTACACCTTC	CASSLGHGGYTF
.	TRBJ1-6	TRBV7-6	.	TGTGCCAGCAGCTTATCCCGGGGGGTATCCCCAGACTCACCCCTCCACTTT	CASSLSRGVSPDSPLHF
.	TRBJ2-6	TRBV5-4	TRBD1	TGTGCCAGCAGCCCGGGACAGGGGCGTCCTGGGGCCAACGTCCTGACTTTC	CASSPGQGRPGANVLTF
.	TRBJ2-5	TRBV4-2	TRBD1	TGTGCCAGCAGCCAAGATAGGCAGGGGGCTGTAAAGACCCAGTACTTC	CASSQDRQGAVKTQYF
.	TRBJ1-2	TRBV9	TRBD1	TGTGCCAGCAGCCCAATGACAGGGATTAACTATGGCTACACCTTC	CASSPMTGINYGYTF
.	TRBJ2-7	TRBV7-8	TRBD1	TGTGCCAGCAGCTTAGGCGCCACCGGGACAGGGGCCTCCTACGAGCAGTACTTC	CASSLGATGTGASYEQYF
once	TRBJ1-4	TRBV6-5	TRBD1	TGTGCCAGCAGCCGAGGACAGGTTCATAATGAAAAACTGTTTTTT	CASSRGQVHNEKLFF
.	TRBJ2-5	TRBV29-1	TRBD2	TGCAGCGTTGAGGGACTAGCGGGAGAGGGGCGAGAGACCCAGTACTTC	CSVEGLAGEGRETQYF
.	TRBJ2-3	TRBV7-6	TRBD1	TGTGCCAGCAGCTTAGAGGACAGGGCCCTCCTCTTCACAGATACGCAGTATTTT	CASSLEDRALLFTDTQYF
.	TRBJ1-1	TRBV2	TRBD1	TGTGCCAGCAGTTACCGGGACAGGGGGGCGGTAAAAACTGAAGCTTTCTTT	CASSYRDRGAVKTEAFF
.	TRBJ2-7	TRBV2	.	TGTGCCAGCAGTGAAATTAACGAGCAGTACTTC	CASSEINEQYF
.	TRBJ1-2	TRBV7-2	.	TGTGCCAGCAGCCCCCGGGTAGGTGGCTACACCTTC	CASSPRVGGYTF
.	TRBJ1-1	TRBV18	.	TGTGCCAGCTCACCCAAGAACACTGAAGCTTTCTTT	CASSPKNTEAFF
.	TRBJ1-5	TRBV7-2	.	TGTGCCAGCAGCTTAGTTGGGGACATAAATCAGCCCCAGCATTTT	CASSLVGDINQPQHF
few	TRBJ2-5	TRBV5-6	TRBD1	TGTGCCAGCAGCTTCGCCGGGACAGGCGACCAAGAGACCCAGTACTTC	CASSFAGTGDQETQYF
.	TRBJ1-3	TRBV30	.	TGTGCCTGGAGGGGAGTGGGGGCCTCTGGAAACACCATATATTTT	CAWRGVGASGNTIYF
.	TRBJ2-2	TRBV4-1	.	TGCGCCAGCAAGGGGGGATCGTACGCCGGGGAGCTGTTTTTT	CASKGGSYAGELFF
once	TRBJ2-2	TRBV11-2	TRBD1	TGTGCCAGCAGCTTAGTAAACAGGGGTGCCGGGGAGCTGTTTTTT	CASSLVNRGAGELFF
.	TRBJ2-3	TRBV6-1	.	TGTGCCAGCTCTCAGACCCACCTTAGCACAGATACGCAGTATTTT	CASSQTHLSTDTQYF
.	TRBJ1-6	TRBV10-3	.	TGTGCCATCAGTGAGTCGCCCTATAATTCACCCCTCCACTTT	CAISESPYNSPLHF
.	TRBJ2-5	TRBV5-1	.	TGCGCCAGCAGCTCCGGGGACCAAGAGACCCAGTACTTC	CASSSGDQETQYF
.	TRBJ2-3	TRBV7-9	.	TGTGCCAGCAGGGGGGGGACAGGACCCACAGATACGCAGTATTTT	CASRGGTGPTDTQYF
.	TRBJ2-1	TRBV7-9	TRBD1	TGTGCCAGCAGGAGGGACAGGGGGCAATTCGATGAGCAGTTCTTC	CASRRDRGQFDEQFF
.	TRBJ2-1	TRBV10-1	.	TGCGCCAGCAGTGAGGGGGGGTCCTACAATGAGCAGTTCTTC	CASSEGGSYNEQFF
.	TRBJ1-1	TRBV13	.	TGTGCCAGCAGCCCCAATCCAGGAAGGAACACTGAAGCTTTCTTT	CASSPNPGRNTEAFF
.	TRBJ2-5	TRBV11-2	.	TGTGCCAGCAGCTTAGGAGCCCTGGGCCAAGAGACCCAGTACTTC	CASSLGALGQETQYF
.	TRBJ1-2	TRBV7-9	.	TGTGCCAGCAGCTTACCATATAGGGATGGCTACACCTTC	CASSLPYRDGYTF
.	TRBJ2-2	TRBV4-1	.	TGCGCCAGCAGCCAAGGAGGGGCAAACACCGGGGAGCTGTTTTTT	CASSQGGANTGELFF
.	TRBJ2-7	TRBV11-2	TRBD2	TGTGCCAGCAGCTTATCTGGGGAGGGCGCCTACGAGCAGTACTTC	CASSLSGEGAYEQYF
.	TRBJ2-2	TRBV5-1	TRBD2	TGCGCCAGCAGCCGCACCGGGACTAGCGTCATCGGTACCGGGGAGCTGTTTTTT	CASSRTGTSVIGTGELFF
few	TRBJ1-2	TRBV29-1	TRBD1	TGCAGCGTTCTACAGGGGGCGGGCTATGGCTACACCTTC	CSVLQGAGYGYTF
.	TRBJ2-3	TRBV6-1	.	TGTGCCAGCAGTGAATCACGGGGGGCCAGAGATACGCAGTATTTT	CASSESRGARDTQYF
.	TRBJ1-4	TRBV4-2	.	TGTGCCAGCAGCCAAGGCGAGAGAAGACGCAATGAAAAACTGTTTTTT	CASSQGERRRNEKLFF
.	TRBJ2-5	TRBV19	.	TGTGCCAACGCCCCTTGCGAGACCCAGTACTTC	CANAPCETQYF
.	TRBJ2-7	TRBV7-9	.	TGTGCCAGCAGCTTAAGCGGACTATCCTCCTACGAGCAGTACTTC	CASSLSGLSSYEQYF
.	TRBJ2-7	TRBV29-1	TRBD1	TGCAGCGTTGTGCGGGACAGGGGAATATACGAGCAGTACTTC	CSVVRDRGIYEQYF
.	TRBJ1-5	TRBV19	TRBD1	TGTGCCAGTAAAAATTACAGGGGGCGGAATCAGCCCCAGCATTTT	CASKNYRGRNQPQHF
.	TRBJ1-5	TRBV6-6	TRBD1	TGTGCCAGCAGTCCCACAGGGGGGGGACAGCCCCAGCATTTT	CASSPTGGGQPQHF
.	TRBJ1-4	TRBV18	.	TGTGCCAGCTCACCACCCAGCCAGGGAGGTGAAAAACTGTTTTTT	CASSPPSQGGEKLFF
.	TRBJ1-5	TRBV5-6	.	TGTGCCAGCAGCTTTGGATTTAATCGGGGGAATCAGCCCCAGCATTTT	CASSFGFNRGNQPQHF
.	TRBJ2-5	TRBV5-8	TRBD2	TGTGCCAGCAGCTTGTGGCCTAGCGGTGCGGAGACCCAGTACTTC	CASSLWPSGAETQYF
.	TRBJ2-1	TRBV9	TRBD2	TGTGCCAGCAGCGCCGGGGGCGGTAGCGGGGTTGCTTTCAATGAGCAGTTCTTC	CASSAGGGSGVAFNEQFF
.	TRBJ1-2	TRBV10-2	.	TGCGCCAGCAGCCTAGCAGGACAGAACCGCGGTGGCTACACCTTC	CASSLAGQNRGGYTF
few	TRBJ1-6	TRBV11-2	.	TGTGCCAGCAGCTTTGCGAATTCACCCCTCCACTTT	CASSFANSPLHF
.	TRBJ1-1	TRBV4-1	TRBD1	TGCGCCAGCAGCTTCAGACAGGGGGCCACTGAAGCTTTCTTT	CASSFRQGATEAFF